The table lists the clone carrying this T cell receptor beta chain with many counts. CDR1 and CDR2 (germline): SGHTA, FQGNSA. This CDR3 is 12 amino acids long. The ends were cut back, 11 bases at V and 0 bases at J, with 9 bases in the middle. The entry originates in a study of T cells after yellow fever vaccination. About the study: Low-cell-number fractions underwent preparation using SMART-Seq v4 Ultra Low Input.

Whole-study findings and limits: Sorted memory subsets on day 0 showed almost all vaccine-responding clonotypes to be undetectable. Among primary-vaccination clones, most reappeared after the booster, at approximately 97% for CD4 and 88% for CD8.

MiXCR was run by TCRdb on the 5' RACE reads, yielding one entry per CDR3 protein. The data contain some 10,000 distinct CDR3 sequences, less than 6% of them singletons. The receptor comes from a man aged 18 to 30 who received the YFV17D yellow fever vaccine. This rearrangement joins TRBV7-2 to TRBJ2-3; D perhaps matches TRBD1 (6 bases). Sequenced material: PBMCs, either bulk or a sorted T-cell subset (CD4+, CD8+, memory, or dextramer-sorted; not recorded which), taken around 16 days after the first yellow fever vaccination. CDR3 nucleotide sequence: TGTGCCGCACAGGGTAGCACAGATACGCAGTATTTT. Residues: CAAQGSTDTQYF.